The TCR beta chain under discussion was sequenced for a study of blood T cells in healthy people across ages. Study-level points and caveats: Age showed a roughly linear inverse relationship with TCR beta diversity per million T cells.

Concerning this clonotype: Its antigen is not known.

CDR1 MNHEY and CDR2 SVGEGT come from the germline V gene. Deletions cut 0 bases from V and 0 bases from J, with 11 bases between. The CDR3 is 16 residues long. Healthy Caucasian individuals from Russia aged about 6 to 90 were enrolled as donors. Total RNA extraction produced at least 5.5 micrograms (per sample) for the study. A sample-barcoded 5' primer and a J-beta primer mix were used in a second PCR of roughly 6 to 12 cycles. One entry per CDR3 protein results from TCRdb running MiXCR on the 5' RACE reads. The sample lists 720,000 or so distinct CDR3 sequences; 35% to 50% were seen once. The specimen was blood. V usage is TRBV6-2 or TRBV6-3 and J usage is TRBJ1-2; D is undetermined. The sequence came from a man at least 80 years old in good health. The CDR3 here is CASSYSRAGTNYGYTF. The CDR3 bases are TGTGCCAGCAGTTACTCGAGGGCAGGAACTAACTATGGCTACACCTTC.